Following are 25 T cell receptor beta chains from one sample sequenced in a study of shared clonotypes between healthy human individuals. The table came from immunoSEQ multiplex PCR; TCRdb's copy has only in-frame clones and leaves some out. This repertoire shows 400,000 to 500,000 clones, 60% to 85% found once; its top ten account for 10% to 15%. Material for sequencing was PBMCs. These receptors came from a woman in her thirties or forties in good health. Some clones in this sample may be carry-over from other donors' samples.

This clone occurred a few times. The V gene is TRBV28, the J gene TRBJ1-2; TRBD1 matches at 10 bases. Looked up from germline, CDR1 is MDHEN and CDR2 is SYDVKM. V trimming: 2 bases; J trimming: 8 bases; junction bases outside the gene matches: 5. The CDR3 sequence is 14 residues long. In DNA, the CDR3 is TGTGCCAGCAGTTTAGTGGGGACAGGGGTCGGCTACACCTTC. Its translation is CASSLVGTGVGYTF.

The V and J genes are TRBV9 and TRBJ2-7; tentative D call: TRBD2 (6 bases). The CDR3 consists of 16 residues. Germline V gene data show CDR1 as SGDLS and CDR2 as YYNGEE. The V end was cut by 4 bases, the J end by 1 base, with 18 bases between. The CDR3, as DNA: TGTGCCAGCAGCCCACGTGGGGCGGGACCTTCCTACGAGCAGTACTTC. This codes for CASSPRGAGPSYEQYF.

This clone was counted ten times or more. The chain links TRBV29-1 to TRBJ2-1; 8 nucleotides align to TRBD2. The CDR3 has 16 amino acids. Losses at the gene ends were 0 bases for V and 5 bases for J; bases not matched to a gene: 9. Germline V lookup: CDR1 SQVTM, CDR2 ANQGSEA. The DNA of the CDR3 is TGCAGCGTTGAAGATTTTACCTCGGGGGGGAACAATGAGCAGTTCTTC. Protein: CSVEDFTSGGNNEQFF.

This clone was seen only a few times. The V call is TRBV2, the J call TRBJ1-2; 7 positions agree with TRBD1. There are 13 residues in the CDR3. Germline trimming cut 4 bases from V and 7 bases from J; bases unmatched to any gene: 6. From germline, CDR1 is SNHLY and CDR2 FYNNEI. The CDR3 bases are TGTGCCAGCAGTGTGGCAGGGGGAAGTGGCTACACCTTC. Protein product: CASSVAGGSGYTF.

This clone was recorded once. This chain joins TRBV19 and TRBJ1-1; 9 bases map to TRBD1. The CDR3 has 13 amino acids. The junction had 4 bases not matched to a gene; V was cut back by 5 bases and J by 6 bases. Germline V gene sequence: CDR1 LNHDA, CDR2 SQIVND (reference sequence). CDR3 sequence (DNA): TGTGCCAGTAGTCAACAGGGGGCTGCTGAAGCTTTCTTT. Translated: CASSQQGAAEAFF.

The CDR3 nucleotides are TGTGCCAGCAGCCGTGGCGGGAGCGTCCGGGAGACCCAGTACTTC. Translated, it gives CASSRGGSVRETQYF. The V gene is TRBV11-2, the J gene TRBJ2-5, with 7 bases aligning to TRBD2. Germline V CDR1 and CDR2: SGHAT, FQNNGV. Trimming removed 5 bases from V and 5 bases from J; junction bases left unmatched: 11. The CDR3 has 15 residues.

In its sample, this clone was seen a few times. A far larger clone is just one base off, so this is likely a read error. The rearrangement links TRBV7-9 to TRBJ1-1; D uncertain. CDR3 size: 13 residues. V gave up 2 bases and J gave up 0 bases, with 4 bases separating them. Germline V CDR1 and CDR2: SEHNR, FQNEAQ (reference sequence). This CDR3 reads CASSLQMNTEAFF. The CDR3 region has the DNA TGTGCCAGCAGCTTACAGATGAACACTGAAGCTTTCTTT. Full variable domain (rest looked up from reference TRBV7-9 and TRBJ1-1): DTGVSQNPRHKITKRGQNVTFRCDPISEHNRLYWYRQTLGQGPEFLTYFQNEAQLEKSRLLSDRFSAERPKGSFSTLEIQRTEQGDSAMYLCASSLQMNTEAFFGQGTRLTVV.

The chain carries TRBV5-1 and TRBJ1-2, with a tentative D call TRBD1 (5 bases). Deletions cut 3 bases from V and 7 bases from J, with 10 bases between. Germline CDR1 and CDR2: SGHRS and YFSETQ. This CDR3 comprises 12 residues. This chain's CDR3 is CASSWDGGGYTF. The CDR3, as DNA: TGCGCCAGCAGCTGGGACGGAGGTGGCTACACCTTC.

The chain joins TRBV29-1 to TRBJ2-1, with D perhaps assigned TRBD1 or TRBD2 (5 bases each). Germline CDR1 reads SQVTM; CDR2 reads ANQGSEA. V was trimmed by 5 bases and J by 7 bases, leaving 18 bases between them. The CDR3 is 14 amino acids. The CDR3 DNA reads as TGCAGCGTTTCCCCCGGGACGGTTCTGAATGAGCAGTTCTTC. Amino acid sequence: CSVSPGTVLNEQFF.

The chain is built from TRBV7-9 and TRBJ2-5, with 14 positions matching TRBD2. The J segment lost 2 bases and the V segment lost 5 bases, leaving 1 base of the junction unmatched. The germline gives CDR1 SEHNR, CDR2 FQNEAQ (reference sequence). The CDR3 covers 15 residues. CDR3 loop: CASSRTSGRQETQYF. The CDR3 coding sequence is TGTGCCAGCAGCAGGACTAGCGGGAGGCAAGAGACCCAGTACTTC.

The V and J genes are TRBV15 and TRBJ1-1; D is possibly TRBD1 (5 bases). The germline V and J ends were trimmed by 6 bases and 7 bases, with 9 bases remaining between them. The CDR3 length is 11 residues. CDR1 LNHNV and CDR2 YYDKDF come from the germline V gene (reference sequence). CDR3 sequence (DNA): TGTGCCACCAGATGGACAAATGAAGCTTTCTTT. Translation gives CATRWTNEAFF.

The chain couples TRBV19 to TRBJ2-2; 13 nucleotides align to TRBD2. The CDR3 length is 15 residues. J gave up 5 bases and V 9 bases, and 6 bases lay outside the gene matches. CDR1 and CDR2 from the germline V gene are LNHDA and SQIVND (reference sequence). CDR3 DNA: TGTGCCAGCCGACTAGCGGGAGGAGGGACCGGGGAGCTGTTTTTT. It is translated as CASRLAGGGTGELFF.

This clone was detected only a few times. The chain combines TRBV4-1 with TRBJ2-5; weak D call: TRBD2 (5 bases). The germline V gene has CDR1 MGHRA and CDR2 YSYEKL. Trimming pared 4 bases from V and 2 bases from J, leaving 11 bases between. This CDR3 is 14 amino acids long. CDR3 region: CASSPLVPQETQYF. The CDR3 DNA reads TGCGCCAGCAGCCCACTAGTACCACAAGAGACCCAGTACTTC.

This clone has more than one count but fewer than ten. Other DNA sequences in the sample encode the same CDR3. The V call is TRBV7-9, the J call TRBJ1-5; D unresolved. CDR3 length: 13 amino acids. The V gene lost 1 base and the J gene lost 3 bases, with 4 bases spanning the gap. From germline, CDR1 is SEHNR and CDR2 FQNEAQ (reference sequence). CDR3 sequence reads: CASSLGTNQPQHF. CDR3 nucleotides: TGTGCCAGCAGCTTAGGCACCAATCAGCCCCAGCATTTT.

The chain couples TRBV9 to TRBJ2-7; 7 bases are a match to TRBD1. V lost 1 base, J lost 5 bases, and 12 bases stayed unmatched. The germline CDR1 and CDR2 sequences are SGDLS and YYNGEE. The CDR3 contains 16 residues. Here the CDR3 DNA reads TGTGCCAGCAGCGTAAGTTCCAGGGGGAGTATCAACGAGCAGTACTTC. As protein: CASSVSSRGSINEQYF.

There are many counts of this clone. The chain employs TRBV18 and TRBJ1-2; 8 nucleotides align to TRBD1. This CDR3 has 13 amino acids. Germline-derived CDR1 and CDR2 are KGHSH and LQKENI. The ends lost 3 bases at V and 4 bases at J; junction bases unmatched: 1. The CDR3, as DNA: TGTGCCAGCTCACCCACAGGGGGCTATGGCTACACCTTC. This codes for CASSPTGGYGYTF.

Points on this clone: A far larger clone is just one base off, so this is likely a read error. The chain recombines TRBV6-4 with TRBJ2-1, with 9 bases fitting TRBD2. The V gene's germline CDR1 is MRHNA and CDR2 SNTAGT. CDR3 size: 15 residues. The chain's CDR3 is CAGSDSSGDYNEQFF. As DNA, the CDR3 is TGTGCCGGCAGTGACTCTAGCGGGGACTACAATGAGCAGTTCTTC.

This chain links TRBV10-3 with TRBJ2-5; the D gene is possibly TRBD2 (5 bases). V was clipped by 0 bases and J by 4 bases, with 12 bases between them. CDR3 length: 15 amino acids. Germline CDR1 reads ENHRY; CDR2 reads SYGVKD. The CDR3 protein is CAISESTLAGETQYF. The CDR3 coding sequence is TGTGCCATCAGTGAGTCGACTTTGGCGGGAGAGACCCAGTACTTC.

The chain uses TRBV5-6 and TRBJ2-6; 11 bases fit TRBD1. CDR1 and CDR2 from the germline V gene are SGHDT and YYEEEE. V lost 3 bases and J lost 2; bases outside the gene matches: 1. The CDR3 is made up of 16 amino acids. CDR3 coding DNA: TGTGCCAGCAGCTGGGGACAGGGGGCTGGGGCCAACGTCCTGACTTTC. Translated: CASSWGQGAGANVLTF.

This clone has a handful of counts. This likely traces to a read error, being one base from a far larger clone. The sample holds other DNA sequences that translate to the same CDR3. The chain uses TRBV30 and TRBJ1-1; D is unclear. The CDR3 contains 13 residues. Germline values: CDR1 GTSNPN, CDR2 SVGIG (reference sequence). Here the CDR3 reads CAWDWNMNTEAFF. For the CDR3, the DNA is TGTGCCTGGGACTGGAACATGAATACTGAAGCTTTCTTT.

There are a few counts of this clone. The chain employs TRBV5-1 and TRBJ2-5; D is possibly TRBD2 (6 bases). Germline-derived CDR1 and CDR2 are SGHRS and YFSETQ. The CDR3 has 14 residues. V lost 5 bases to trimming and J lost 2 bases, with 13 bases between them. The CDR3 is CASRAGIGQETQYF. CDR3 bases: TGCGCCAGCAGGGCGGGGATAGGGCAAGAGACCCAGTACTTC. Full variable domain (outside the CDR3, taken from reference TRBV5-1 and TRBJ2-5): KAGVTQTPRYLIKTRGQQVTLSCSPISGHRSVSWYQQTPGQGLQFLFEYFSETQRNKGNFPGRFSGRQFSNSRSEMNVSTLELGDSALYLCASRAGIGQETQYFGPGTRLLVL.

This clone showed up many times. The rearrangement joins TRBV14 to TRBJ1-2; D remains unclear. CDR1 is SGHDN and CDR2 is FVKESK in the germline V gene. Deletions cut 3 bases from V and 5 bases from J, with 10 bases between. The CDR3 loop spans 13 amino acids. CDR3 coding DNA: TGTGCCAGCAGCCACGGACCCACTTATGGCTACACCTTC. This sequence encodes CASSHGPTYGYTF.

This chain connects TRBV28 to TRBJ1-5; no clear D gene. Trimming cost V 2 bases and J 6 bases, with 20 bases left between them. The CDR3 is 17 amino acids. CDR1 and CDR2 (germline): MDHEN, SYDVKM. For the CDR3, the DNA is TGTGCCAGCAGTTTAATACTGCGTGGCCTAAAGGGTCAGCCCCAGCATTTT. Encoded protein: CASSLILRGLKGQPQHF.

The CDR3 sequence: CAISPGKNQPQHF. Here the CDR3 DNA reads TGTGCCATCAGTCCCGGGAAGAATCAGCCCCAGCATTTT. This sequence joins TRBV10-3 and TRBJ1-5; D gene ambiguous. This CDR3 is built from 13 residues. Germline V gene sequence: CDR1 ENHRY, CDR2 SYGVKD. Trimming cost V 5 bases and J 4 bases, with 9 bases left between them.

The chain carries TRBV11-2 and TRBJ2-1; D is unclear. The CDR3 sequence is 15 residues long. From germline, CDR1 is SGHAT and CDR2 FQNNGV. V lost 1 base and J lost 7, with 14 bases in between. CDR3 nucleotide sequence: TGTGCCAGCAGCTTAGGTTGGGCAGCCCGGAATGAGCAGTTCTTC. Protein: CASSLGWAARNEQFF.